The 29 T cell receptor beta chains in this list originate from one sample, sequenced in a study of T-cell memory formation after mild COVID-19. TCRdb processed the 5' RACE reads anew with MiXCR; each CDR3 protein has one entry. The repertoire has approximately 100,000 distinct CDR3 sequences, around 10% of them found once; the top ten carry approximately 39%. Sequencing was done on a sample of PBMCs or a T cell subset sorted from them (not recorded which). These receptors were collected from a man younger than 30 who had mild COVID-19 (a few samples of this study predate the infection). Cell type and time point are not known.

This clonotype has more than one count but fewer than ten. The CDR3 protein is CASRGAGRNEQFF. For the CDR3, the DNA is TGTGCCAGCAGGGGGGCAGGTCGGAATGAGCAGTTCTTC. The chain uses TRBV12-3 or TRBV12-4 and TRBJ2-1; the D gene is possibly TRBD1 (6 bases). V was pared by 6 bases and J by 7 bases, with 13 bases between. The CDR3 length is 13 residues.

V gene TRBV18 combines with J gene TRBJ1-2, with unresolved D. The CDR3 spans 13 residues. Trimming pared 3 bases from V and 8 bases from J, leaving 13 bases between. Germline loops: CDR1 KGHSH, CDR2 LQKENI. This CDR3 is CASSPAPTGGYTF. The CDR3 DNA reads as TGTGCCAGCTCACCCGCCCCCACCGGAGGCTACACCTTC.

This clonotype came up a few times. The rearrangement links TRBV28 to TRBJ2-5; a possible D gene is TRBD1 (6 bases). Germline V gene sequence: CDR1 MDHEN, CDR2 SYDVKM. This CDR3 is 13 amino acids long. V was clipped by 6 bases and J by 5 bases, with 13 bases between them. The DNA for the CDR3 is TGTGCCAGCAGACCCACAGGGTCCGAGACCCAGTACTTC. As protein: CASRPTGSETQYF.

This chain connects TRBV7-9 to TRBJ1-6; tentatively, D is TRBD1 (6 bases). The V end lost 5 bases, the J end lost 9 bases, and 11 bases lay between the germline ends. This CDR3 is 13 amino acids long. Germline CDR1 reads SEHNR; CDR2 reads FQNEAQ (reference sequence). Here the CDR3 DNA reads TGTGCCAGCAGCCTGGGGGGCAGTTCACCCCTCCACTTT. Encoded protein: CASSLGGSSPLHF.

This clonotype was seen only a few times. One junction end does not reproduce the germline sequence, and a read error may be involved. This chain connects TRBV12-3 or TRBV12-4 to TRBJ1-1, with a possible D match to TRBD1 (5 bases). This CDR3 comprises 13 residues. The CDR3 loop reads CASTLGVVTEAFF. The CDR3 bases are TGTGCCAGCACTTTAGGGGTGGTCACTGAAGCTTTCTTT.

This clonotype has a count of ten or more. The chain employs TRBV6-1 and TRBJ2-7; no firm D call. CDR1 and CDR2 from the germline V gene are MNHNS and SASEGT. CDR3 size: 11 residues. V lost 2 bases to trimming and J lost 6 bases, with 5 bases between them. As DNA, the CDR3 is TGTGCCAGCAGTGAAAGGGCCGAGCAGTACTTC. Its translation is CASSERAEQYF.

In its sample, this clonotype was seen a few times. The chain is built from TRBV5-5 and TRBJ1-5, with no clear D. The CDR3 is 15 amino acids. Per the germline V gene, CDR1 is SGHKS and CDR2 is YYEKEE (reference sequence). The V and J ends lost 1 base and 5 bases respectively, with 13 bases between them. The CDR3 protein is CASSLFQDQDQPQHF. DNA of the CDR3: TGTGCCAGCAGCTTGTTCCAGGACCAGGATCAGCCCCAGCATTTT.

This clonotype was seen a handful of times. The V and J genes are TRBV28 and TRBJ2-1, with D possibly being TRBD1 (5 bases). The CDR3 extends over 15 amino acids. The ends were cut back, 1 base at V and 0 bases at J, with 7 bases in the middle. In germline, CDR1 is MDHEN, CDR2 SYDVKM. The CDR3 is CASSLLTDSYNEQFF. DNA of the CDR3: TGTGCCAGCAGTTTATTGACAGACTCCTACAATGAGCAGTTCTTC.

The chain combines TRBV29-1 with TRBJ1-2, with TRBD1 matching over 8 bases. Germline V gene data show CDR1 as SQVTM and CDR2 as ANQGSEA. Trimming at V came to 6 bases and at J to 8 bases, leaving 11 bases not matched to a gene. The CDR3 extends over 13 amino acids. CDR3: CSVLRPTGGGYTF. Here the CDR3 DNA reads TGCAGCGTCCTACGCCCCACAGGGGGAGGCTACACCTTC.

The CDR3 nucleotides read TGTGCCAGCAGTTTAAGTAGCGGGGTATCCTACAATGAGCAGTTCTTC. Protein sequence: CASSLSSGVSYNEQFF. The chain combines TRBV27 with TRBJ2-1; TRBD2 matches 8 bases. The trim removed 2 bases at V and 1 base at J, leaving 4 bases unmatched. The CDR3 covers 16 residues. In germline, CDR1 is MNHEY, CDR2 SMNVEV (reference sequence).

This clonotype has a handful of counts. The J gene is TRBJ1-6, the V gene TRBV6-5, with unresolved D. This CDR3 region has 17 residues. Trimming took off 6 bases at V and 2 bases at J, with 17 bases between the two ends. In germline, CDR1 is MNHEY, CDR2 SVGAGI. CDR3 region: CASSPRGHNAYNSPLHF. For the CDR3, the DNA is TGTGCCAGCAGCCCTCGGGGTCACAACGCCTATAATTCACCCCTCCACTTT.

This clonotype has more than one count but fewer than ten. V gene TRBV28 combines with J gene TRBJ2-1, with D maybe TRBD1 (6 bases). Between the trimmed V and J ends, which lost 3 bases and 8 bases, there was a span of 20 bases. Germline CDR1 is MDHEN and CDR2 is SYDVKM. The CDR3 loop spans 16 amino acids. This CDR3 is CASSLGVTGRTDEQFF. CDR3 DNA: TGTGCCAGCAGTTTGGGAGTAACAGGGCGCACCGATGAGCAGTTCTTC.

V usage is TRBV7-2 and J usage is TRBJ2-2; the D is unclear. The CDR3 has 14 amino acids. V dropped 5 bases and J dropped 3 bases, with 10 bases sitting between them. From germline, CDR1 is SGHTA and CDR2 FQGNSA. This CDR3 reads CASSPYKYTGELFF. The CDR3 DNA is TGTGCCAGCAGCCCATATAAATACACCGGGGAGCTGTTTTTT.

The CDR3 reads CASRIRDAPAGELFF. CDR3 coding DNA: TGTGCCAGCAGGATCCGGGACGCCCCGGCCGGGGAGCTGTTTTTT. The chain links TRBV28 to TRBJ2-2, with D perhaps matching TRBD1 or TRBD2 (5 bases each). Trimming took off 6 bases at V and 6 bases at J, with 17 bases between the two ends. The CDR3 contains 15 residues. Germline values: CDR1 MDHEN, CDR2 SYDVKM. Filled out from reference TRBV28 and TRBJ2-2, the complete variable domain reads DVKVTQSSRYLVKRTGEKVFLECVQDMDHENMFWYRQDPGLGLRLIYFSYDVKMKEKGDIPEGYSVSREKKERFSLILESASTNQTSMYLCASRIRDAPAGELFFGEGSRLTVL.

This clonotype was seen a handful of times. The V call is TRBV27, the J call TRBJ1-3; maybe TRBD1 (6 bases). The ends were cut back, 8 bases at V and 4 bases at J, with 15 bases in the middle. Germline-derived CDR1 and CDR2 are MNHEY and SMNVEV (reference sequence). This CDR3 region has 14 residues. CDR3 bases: TGTGCCAGCGGGACAAACCCCCAAGGAAACACCATATATTTT. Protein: CASGTNPQGNTIYF.

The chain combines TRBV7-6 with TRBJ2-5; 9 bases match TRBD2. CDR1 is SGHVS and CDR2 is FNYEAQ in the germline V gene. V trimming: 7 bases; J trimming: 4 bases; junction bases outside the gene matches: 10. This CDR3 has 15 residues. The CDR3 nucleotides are TGTGCCAGCACCCCGGCGGGGGGGGGGCGAGAGACCCAGTACTTC. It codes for CASTPAGGGRETQYF.

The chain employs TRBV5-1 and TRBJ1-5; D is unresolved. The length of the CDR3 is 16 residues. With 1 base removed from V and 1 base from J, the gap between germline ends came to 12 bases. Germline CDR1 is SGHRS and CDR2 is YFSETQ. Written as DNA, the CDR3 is TGCGCCAGCAGCTTGTTCCCGGACGCAAGCAATCAGCCCCAGCATTTT. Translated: CASSLFPDASNQPQHF. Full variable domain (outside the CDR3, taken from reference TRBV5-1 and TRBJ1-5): KAGVTQTPRYLIKTRGQQVTLSCSPISGHRSVSWYQQTPGQGLQFLFEYFSETQRNKGNFPGRFSGRQFSNSRSEMNVSTLELGDSALYLCASSLFPDASNQPQHFGDGTRLSIL.

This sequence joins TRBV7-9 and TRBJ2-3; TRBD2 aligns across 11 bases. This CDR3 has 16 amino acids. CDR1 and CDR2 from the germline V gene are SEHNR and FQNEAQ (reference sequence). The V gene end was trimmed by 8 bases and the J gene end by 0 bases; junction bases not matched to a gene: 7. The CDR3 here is CASGIRLAGSTDTQYF. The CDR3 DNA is TGTGCCAGCGGCATTAGACTAGCGGGGAGCACAGATACGCAGTATTTT.

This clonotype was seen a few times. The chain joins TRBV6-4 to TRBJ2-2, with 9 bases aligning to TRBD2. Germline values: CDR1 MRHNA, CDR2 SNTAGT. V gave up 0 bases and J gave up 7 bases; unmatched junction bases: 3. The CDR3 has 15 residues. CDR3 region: CASSDSNSGGGELFF. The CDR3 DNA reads TGTGCCAGCAGTGACTCGAATAGCGGGGGCGGGGAGCTGTTTTTT.

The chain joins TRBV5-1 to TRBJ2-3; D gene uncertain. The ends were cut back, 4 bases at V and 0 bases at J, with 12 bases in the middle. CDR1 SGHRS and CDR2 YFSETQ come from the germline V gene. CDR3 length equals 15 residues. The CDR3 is CASSKDGVSTDTQYF. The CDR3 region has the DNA TGCGCCAGCAGCAAGGACGGAGTGAGCACAGATACGCAGTATTTT.

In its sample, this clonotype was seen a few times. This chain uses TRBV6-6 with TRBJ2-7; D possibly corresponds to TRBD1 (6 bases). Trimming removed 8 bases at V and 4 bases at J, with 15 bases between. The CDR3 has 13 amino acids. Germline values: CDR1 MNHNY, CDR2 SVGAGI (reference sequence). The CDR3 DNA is TGTGCCAGCCTGCAGGGGACGGGGTACGAGCAGTACGTC. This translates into CASLQGTGYEQYV.

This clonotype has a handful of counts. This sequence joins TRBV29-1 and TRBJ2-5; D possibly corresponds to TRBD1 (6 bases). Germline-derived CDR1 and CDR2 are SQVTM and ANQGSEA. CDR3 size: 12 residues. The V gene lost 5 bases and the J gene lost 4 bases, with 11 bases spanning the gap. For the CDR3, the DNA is TGCAGCGTTAACAGGGTTGGAGAGACCCAGTACTTC. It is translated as CSVNRVGETQYF.

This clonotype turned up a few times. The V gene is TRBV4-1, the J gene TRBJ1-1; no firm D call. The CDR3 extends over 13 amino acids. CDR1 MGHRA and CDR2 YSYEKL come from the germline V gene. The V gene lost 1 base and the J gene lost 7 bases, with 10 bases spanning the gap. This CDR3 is CASSQGGVYEAFF. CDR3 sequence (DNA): TGCGCCAGCAGCCAAGGCGGTGTCTATGAAGCTTTCTTT.

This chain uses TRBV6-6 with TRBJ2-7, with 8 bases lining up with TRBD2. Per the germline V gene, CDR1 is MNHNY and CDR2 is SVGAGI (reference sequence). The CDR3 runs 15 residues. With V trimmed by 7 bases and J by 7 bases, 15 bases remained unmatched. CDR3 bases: TGTGCCAGCACCTCCGGGCTAGCGGGTATAAGAGAGCAGTACTTC. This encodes CASTSGLAGIREQYF.

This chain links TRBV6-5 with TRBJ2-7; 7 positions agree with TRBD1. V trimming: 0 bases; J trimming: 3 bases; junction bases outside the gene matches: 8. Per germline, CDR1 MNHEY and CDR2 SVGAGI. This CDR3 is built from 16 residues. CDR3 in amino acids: CASSYSKGTVNYEQYF. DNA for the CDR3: TGTGCCAGCAGTTACTCGAAGGGGACAGTTAACTACGAGCAGTACTTC.

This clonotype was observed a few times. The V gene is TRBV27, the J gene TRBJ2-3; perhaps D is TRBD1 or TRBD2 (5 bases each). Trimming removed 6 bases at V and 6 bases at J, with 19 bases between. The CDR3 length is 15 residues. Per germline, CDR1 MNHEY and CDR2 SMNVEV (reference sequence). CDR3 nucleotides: TGTGCCAGCAGGGTAGGGACCCCCCTCATCGATACGCAGTATTTT. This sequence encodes CASRVGTPLIDTQYF.

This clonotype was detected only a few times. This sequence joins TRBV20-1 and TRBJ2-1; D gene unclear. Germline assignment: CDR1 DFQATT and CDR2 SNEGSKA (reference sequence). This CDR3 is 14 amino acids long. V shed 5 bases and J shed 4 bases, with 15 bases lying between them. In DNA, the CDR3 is TGCAGTGCTCCGACATCCAACCGGTACAATGAGCAGTTCTTC. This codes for CSAPTSNRYNEQFF.

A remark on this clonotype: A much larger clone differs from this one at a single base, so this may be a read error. The CDR3 here is CASSRNRGAKNIQYF. The CDR3, as DNA: TGTGCCAGCAGTCGGAACAGGGGAGCCAAAAACATTCAGTACTTC. V and J are TRBV27 and TRBJ2-4; 7 bases line up with TRBD1. This CDR3 has 15 residues. The ends lost 5 bases at V and 0 bases at J; junction bases unmatched: 4. Germline CDR1 MNHEY, CDR2 SMNVEV (reference sequence).

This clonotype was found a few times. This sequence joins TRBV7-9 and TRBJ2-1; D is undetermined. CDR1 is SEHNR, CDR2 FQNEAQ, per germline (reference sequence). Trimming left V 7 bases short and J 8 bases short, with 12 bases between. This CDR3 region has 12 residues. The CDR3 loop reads CASTHPSHEQFF. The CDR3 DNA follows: TGTGCCAGCACCCACCCCTCTCATGAGCAGTTCTTC.